The rows below give T cell receptor beta chains drawn from one sample of a study of beta chain features in type 1 diabetes. The data were produced by immunoSEQ multiplex PCR, yet TCRdb's version contains in-frame clones alone and is incomplete. Of hundreds of thousands of clones in the sample, approximately 30% were seen once. Sequencing was carried out using naive CD4+ T cells from blood. These receptors came from a man aged 18 to 30 in good health. Each CDR3 is given without its conserved first and last residue. The order of the fields is V gene, J gene, CDR3 protein.

TRBV7-6,TRBJ2-5,ASSPEVIQEETQY
TRBV21-1,TRBJ2-5,AIAGVTQY
TRBV14,TRBJ2-1,ASSQGLAGEQF
TRBV30,TRBJ2-5,AWSPQWEETQY
TRBV29-1,TRBJ2-7,SVEKDSLRHEQY
TRBV9,TRBJ2-2,ASSVTGDTYTGELF
TRBV28,TRBJ2-1,ASGRGGQF
TRBV25-1,TRBJ2-7,ASSEIGGEYEQY
TRBV7-2,TRBJ2-7,ASSLQDVGSYEQY
TRBV5-1,TRBJ2-4,ASSAGTGDTIQY
TRBV2,TRBJ2-5,ASELGGETQY
TRBV7-9,TRBJ2-7,ASSPGDRGYEQY
TRBV29-1,TRBJ1-1,SGRKNTEAF
TRBV29-1,TRBJ1-1,SVRTSEAF
TRBV5-4,TRBJ2-5,ASSLANPETQY